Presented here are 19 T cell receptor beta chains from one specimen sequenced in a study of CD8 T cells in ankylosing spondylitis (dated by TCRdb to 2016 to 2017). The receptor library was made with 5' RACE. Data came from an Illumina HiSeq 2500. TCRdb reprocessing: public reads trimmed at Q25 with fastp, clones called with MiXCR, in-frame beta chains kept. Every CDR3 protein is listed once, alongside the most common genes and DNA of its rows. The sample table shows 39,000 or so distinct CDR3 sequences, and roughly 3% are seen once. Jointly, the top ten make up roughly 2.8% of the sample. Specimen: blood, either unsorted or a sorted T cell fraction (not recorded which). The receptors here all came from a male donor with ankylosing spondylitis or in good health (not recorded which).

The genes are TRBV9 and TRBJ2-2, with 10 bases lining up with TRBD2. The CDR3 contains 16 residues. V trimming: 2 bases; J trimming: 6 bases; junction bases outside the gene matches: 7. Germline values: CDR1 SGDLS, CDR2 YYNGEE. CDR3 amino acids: CASSVAPSGRSGELFF. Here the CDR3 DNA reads TGTGCCAGCAGCGTTGCCCCTAGCGGGAGATCCGGGGAGCTGTTTTTT.

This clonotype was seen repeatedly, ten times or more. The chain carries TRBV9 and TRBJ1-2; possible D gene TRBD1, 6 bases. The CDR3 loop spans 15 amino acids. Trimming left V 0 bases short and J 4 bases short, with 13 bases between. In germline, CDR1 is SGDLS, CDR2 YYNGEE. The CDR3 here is CASSVAAGTTYGYTF. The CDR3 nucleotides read TGTGCCAGCAGCGTAGCCGCCGGGACAACCTATGGCTACACCTTC.

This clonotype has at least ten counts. The CDR3 DNA is TGTGCCAGCACCCTTGGGGGAGAAAATGAGCAGTTCTTC. Translating gives CASTLGGENEQFF. The rearrangement joins TRBV9 to TRBJ2-1, with D tentatively TRBD1 or TRBD2 (5 bases each). This CDR3 contains 13 residues. Between the trimmed V and J ends, which lost 6 bases and 7 bases, there was a span of 14 bases. CDR1 is SGDLS, CDR2 YYNGEE, per germline.

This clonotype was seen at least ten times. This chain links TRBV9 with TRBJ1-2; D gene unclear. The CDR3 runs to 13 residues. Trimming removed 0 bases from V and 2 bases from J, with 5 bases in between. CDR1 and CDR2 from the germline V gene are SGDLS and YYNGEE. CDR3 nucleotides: TGTGCCAGCAGCGTAGCAATCAACTATGGCTACACCTTC. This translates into CASSVAINYGYTF.

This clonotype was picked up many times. The CDR3 region is CASSRVRMGTQYF. CDR3 DNA sequence: TGTGCCAGCAGCAGAGTAAGGATGGGGACCCAGTACTTC. This rearrangement joins TRBV9 to TRBJ2-5, with D uncertain. The length of the CDR3 is 13 residues. Germline loops: CDR1 SGDLS, CDR2 YYNGEE. V was cut by 4 bases and J by 7 bases, with 14 bases left in between.

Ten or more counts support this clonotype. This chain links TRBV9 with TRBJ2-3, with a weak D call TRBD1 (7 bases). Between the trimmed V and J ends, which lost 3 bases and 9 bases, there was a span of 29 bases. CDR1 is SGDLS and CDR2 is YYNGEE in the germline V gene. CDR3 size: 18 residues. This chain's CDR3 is CASSGRQGIGGTRGTQYF. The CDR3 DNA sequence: TGTGCCAGCAGCGGCCGACAGGGAATCGGGGGCACAAGGGGGACGCAGTATTTT.

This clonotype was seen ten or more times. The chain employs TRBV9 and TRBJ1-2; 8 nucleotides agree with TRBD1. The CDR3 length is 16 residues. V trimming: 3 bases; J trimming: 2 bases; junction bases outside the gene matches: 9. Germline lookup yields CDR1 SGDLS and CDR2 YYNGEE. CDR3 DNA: TGTGCCAGCAGCGCCGGACAGGGAGAATCCAACTATGGCTACACCTTC. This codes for CASSAGQGESNYGYTF. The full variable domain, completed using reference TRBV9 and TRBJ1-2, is DSGVTQTPKHLITATGQRVTLRCSPRSGDLSVYWYQQSLDQGLQFLIQYYNGEERAKGNILERFSAQQFPDLHSELNLSSLELGDSALYFCASSAGQGESNYGYTFGSGTRLTVV.

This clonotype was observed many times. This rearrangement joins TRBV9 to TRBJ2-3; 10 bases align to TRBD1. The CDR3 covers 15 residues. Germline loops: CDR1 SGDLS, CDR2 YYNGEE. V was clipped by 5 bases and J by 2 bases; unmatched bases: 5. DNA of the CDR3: TGTGCCAGCAGGGAGGGACAGGGGACCACAGATACGCAGTATTTT. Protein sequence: CASREGQGTTDTQYF.

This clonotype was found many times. This chain's CDR3 is CASSAPGQGANHRGELFF. The CDR3 DNA reads TGTGCCAGCAGCGCCCCAGGACAGGGAGCAAACCACCGCGGGGAGCTGTTTTTT. This chain links TRBV9 with TRBJ2-2; 8 bases fit TRBD1. The length of the CDR3 is 18 residues. V was pared by 3 bases and J by 7 bases, with 17 bases of the junction left unmatched. Per the germline V gene, CDR1 is SGDLS and CDR2 is YYNGEE.

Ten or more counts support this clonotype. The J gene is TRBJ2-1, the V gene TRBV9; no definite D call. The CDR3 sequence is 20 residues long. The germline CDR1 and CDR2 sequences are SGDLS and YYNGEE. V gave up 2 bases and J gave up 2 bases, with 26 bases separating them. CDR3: CASSVKNTDNRGNPYNEQFF. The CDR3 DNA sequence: TGTGCCAGCAGCGTCAAGAACACCGACAACCGCGGCAATCCCTACAATGAGCAGTTCTTC.

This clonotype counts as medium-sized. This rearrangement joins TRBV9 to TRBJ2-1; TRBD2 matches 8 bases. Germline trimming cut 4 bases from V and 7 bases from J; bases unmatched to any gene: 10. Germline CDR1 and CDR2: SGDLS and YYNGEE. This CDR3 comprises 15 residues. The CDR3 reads CASSTMGTRENEQFF. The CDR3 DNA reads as TGTGCCAGCAGCACCATGGGGACTAGGGAGAATGAGCAGTTCTTC.

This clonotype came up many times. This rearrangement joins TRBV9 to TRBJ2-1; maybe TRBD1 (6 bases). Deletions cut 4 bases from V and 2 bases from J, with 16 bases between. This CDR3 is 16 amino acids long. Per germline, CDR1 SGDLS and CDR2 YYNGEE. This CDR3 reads CASSQTSGVPYNEQFF. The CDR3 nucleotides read TGTGCCAGCAGCCAGACCTCAGGGGTTCCCTACAATGAGCAGTTCTTC.

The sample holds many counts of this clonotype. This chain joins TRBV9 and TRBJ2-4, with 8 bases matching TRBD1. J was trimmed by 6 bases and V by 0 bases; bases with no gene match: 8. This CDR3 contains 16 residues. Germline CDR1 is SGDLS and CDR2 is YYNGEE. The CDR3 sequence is CASSVETGTGRNIQYF. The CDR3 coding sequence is TGTGCCAGCAGCGTAGAGACCGGGACAGGAAGAAACATTCAGTACTTC. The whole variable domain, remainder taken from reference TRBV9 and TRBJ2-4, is DSGVTQTPKHLITATGQRVTLRCSPRSGDLSVYWYQQSLDQGLQFLIQYYNGEERAKGNILERFSAQQFPDLHSELNLSSLELGDSALYFCASSVETGTGRNIQYFGAGTRLSVL.

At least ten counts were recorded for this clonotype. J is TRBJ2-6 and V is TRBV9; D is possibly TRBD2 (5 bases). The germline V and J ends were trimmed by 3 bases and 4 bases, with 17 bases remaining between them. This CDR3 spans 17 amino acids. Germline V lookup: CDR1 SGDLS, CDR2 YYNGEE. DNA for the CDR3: TGTGCCAGCAGCGCGACGGACGGAGGTGGCGGGGCCAACGTCCTGACTTTC. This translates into CASSATDGGGGANVLTF.

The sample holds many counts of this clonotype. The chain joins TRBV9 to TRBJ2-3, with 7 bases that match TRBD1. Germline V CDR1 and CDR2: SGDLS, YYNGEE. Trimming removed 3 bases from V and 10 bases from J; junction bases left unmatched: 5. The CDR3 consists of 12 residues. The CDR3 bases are TGTGCCAGCAGCGCCAACAGGGGTCCGCAGTATTTT. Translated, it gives CASSANRGPQYF.

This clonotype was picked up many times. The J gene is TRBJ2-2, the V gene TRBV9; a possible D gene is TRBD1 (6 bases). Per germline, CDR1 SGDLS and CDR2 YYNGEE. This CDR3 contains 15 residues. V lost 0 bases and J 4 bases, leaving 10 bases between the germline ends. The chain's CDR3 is CASSVVQGTTGELFF. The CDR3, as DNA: TGTGCCAGCAGCGTAGTTCAGGGGACCACCGGGGAGCTGTTTTTT.

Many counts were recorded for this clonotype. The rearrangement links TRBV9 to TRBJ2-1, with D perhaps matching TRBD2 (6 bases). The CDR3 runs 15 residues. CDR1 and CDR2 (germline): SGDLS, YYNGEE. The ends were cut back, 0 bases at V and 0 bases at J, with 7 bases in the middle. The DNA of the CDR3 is TGTGCCAGCAGCGTAGGCGGGAACTCCTACAATGAGCAGTTCTTC. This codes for CASSVGGNSYNEQFF.

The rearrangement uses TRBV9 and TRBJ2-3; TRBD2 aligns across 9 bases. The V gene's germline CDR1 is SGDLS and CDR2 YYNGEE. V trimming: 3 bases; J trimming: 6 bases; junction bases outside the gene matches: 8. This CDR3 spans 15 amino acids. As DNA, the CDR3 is TGTGCCAGCAGCGGTAGCGGGGGCCGCGGGGATACGCAGTATTTT. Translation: CASSGSGGRGDTQYF. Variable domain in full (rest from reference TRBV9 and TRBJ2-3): DSGVTQTPKHLITATGQRVTLRCSPRSGDLSVYWYQQSLDQGLQFLIQYYNGEERAKGNILERFSAQQFPDLHSELNLSSLELGDSALYFCASSGSGGRGDTQYFGPGTRLTVL.

The CDR3 loop reads CASGGGQGITGANVLTF. CDR3 DNA sequence: TGTGCCAGCGGGGGGGGACAGGGAATAACTGGGGCCAACGTCCTGACTTTC. J is TRBJ2-6 and V is TRBV9; 9 bases map to TRBD1. Germline V gene lookup returns CDR1 SGDLS and CDR2 YYNGEE. Trimming took 7 bases from V and 2 from J; bases not matched to a gene: 10. This CDR3 is 17 amino acids long.